Listed below are T cell receptor beta chains from one sample, sequenced in a study of regulatory T cells in long-lasting Graves disease. TCRdb re-called the multiplex PCR reads with MiXCR, one entry per CDR3 protein. The sample records around 400,000 distinct CDR3 sequences, 20% to 25% being singletons. Specimen: peripheral blood mononuclear cells (PBMCs), collected when the disease was refractory, from a patient treated with antithyroid drugs. The source of these receptors is a female donor with Graves disease. Each CDR3 is given with its conserved first and last residue. D genes are given only for firm matches. The size entry is marked missing in some rows and otherwise reads once, few, many or a size class.

D gene,V gene,J gene,clone size,CDR3 protein,CDR3 DNA
TRBD1,TRBV28,TRBJ2-1,-,CASSLSSGRTGLPFWGMQFF,TGTGCCAGCAGTCTCTCATCGGGCAGGACAGGTCTGCCATTCTGGGGTATGCAGTTCTTC
-,TRBV3-1,TRBJ2-1,-,CASSQDTRAGNEQFF,TGTGCCAGCAGCCAAGATACGAGGGCAGGGAATGAGCAGTTCTTC
TRBD2,TRBV7-9,TRBJ2-2,many,CASSWGGTENTGELFF,TGTGCCAGCAGCTGGGGGGGGACGGAGAACACCGGGGAGCTGTTTTTT
-,TRBV28,TRBJ2-7,many,CASRPGPAYEQYF,TGTGCCAGCAGGCCGGGACCCGCCTACGAGCAGTACTTC
-,TRBV12-3/TRBV12-4,TRBJ1-2,many,CASSLGLGGFNTF,TGTGCCAGCAGTTTGGGCCTCGGGGGATTCAACACCTTC
-,TRBV6-1,TRBJ1-2,many,CATKPGAYGYTF,TGTGCCACCAAACCGGGGGCCTATGGCTACACCTTC
TRBD2,TRBV15,TRBJ2-2,many,CATLAAGELFF,TGTGCCACACTAGCGGCCGGGGAGCTGTTTTTT
-,TRBV2,TRBJ2-3,few,CASRATVTDTQYF,TGTGCCAGCAGGGCCACAGTCACAGATACGCAGTATTTT
TRBD1,TRBV5-1,TRBJ1-4,-,CASSSRQGGGEKLFF,TGCGCCAGCAGCTCCCGACAGGGCGGAGGTGAAAAACTGTTTTTT
TRBD1,TRBV28,TRBJ1-1,-,CASSPPGQGGTEAFF,TGTGCCAGCAGTCCGCCGGGACAGGGGGGGACTGAAGCTTTCTTT
TRBD2,TRBV20-1,TRBJ2-3,-,CSASMVSGSTIDTQYF,TGCAGTGCTAGTATGGTTAGCGGGAGTACCATAGATACGCAGTATTTT
-,TRBV6-1,TRBJ1-3,-,CASSEGSGLSGNTIYF,TGTGCCAGCAGTGAAGGTTCCGGGCTCTCTGGAAACACCATATATTTT
-,TRBV2,TRBJ2-3,-,CASRGETKTQYF,TGTGCCAGCAGGGGGGAAACCAAGACGCAGTATTTT
-,TRBV18,TRBJ2-2,-,CASSAGHMNTGELFF,TGTGCCAGCTCAGCGGGACACATGAACACCGGGGAGCTGTTTTTT
-,TRBV28,TRBJ1-3,few,CASSFGPVSGNTIYF,TGTGCCAGCAGTTTCGGTCCTGTTTCAGGAAACACCATATATTTT
-,TRBV28,TRBJ2-3,-,CASSLLPQGGAADTQYF,TGTGCCAGCAGTTTATTACCCCAGGGCGGCGCGGCAGATACGCAGTATTTT
TRBD1,TRBV28,TRBJ1-4,many,CASSLGTGGKLFF,TGTGCCAGCAGTCTGGGAACAGGGGGAAAACTGTTTTTT
-,TRBV11-3,TRBJ1-1,few,CASSLQAGTEAFF,TGTGCCAGCAGCCTCCAAGCGGGTACTGAAGCTTTCTTT
-,TRBV7-9,TRBJ2-2,-,CASSFSTNTGELFF,TGTGCCAGCAGCTTTTCGACGAACACCGGGGAGCTGTTTTTT
-,TRBV9,TRBJ2-5,-,CASGRGGETQYF,TGTGCCAGCGGGAGAGGGGGTGAGACCCAGTACTTC
-,TRBV2,TRBJ1-3,few,CASSEFRVGASGNTIYF,TGTGCCAGCAGTGAATTTCGGGTGGGGGCCTCTGGAAACACCATATATTTT
-,TRBV5-1,TRBJ2-5,few,CASSLTPWGSRQETQYF,TGCGCCAGCAGCTTGACGCCTTGGGGGAGTCGCCAAGAGACCCAGTACTTC
TRBD1,TRBV7-8,TRBJ2-2,-,CASSWGTGENTGELFF,TGTGCCAGCAGCTGGGGGACAGGAGAGAACACCGGGGAGCTGTTTTTT
-,TRBV28,TRBJ1-1,many,CASSLWQKTEAFF,TGTGCCAGCAGTTTGTGGCAAAAAACTGAAGCTTTCTTT
TRBD2,TRBV2,TRBJ2-1,few,CASSLSGTSGRAGNEQFF,TGTGCCAGCAGTCTTTCCGGGACTAGCGGGAGGGCCGGCAATGAGCAGTTCTTC
-,TRBV28,TRBJ1-2,few,CAGGAGGFYGYTF,TGTGCCGGGGGGGCGGGGGGCTTTTATGGCTACACCTTC
-,TRBV10-3,TRBJ1-6,few,CAISESGGESPLHF,TGTGCCATCAGTGAGTCTGGGGGCGAATCACCCCTCCACTTT
-,TRBV12-3/TRBV12-4,TRBJ2-7,many,CASSPPDGQISYEQYF,TGTGCCAGCAGTCCCCCGGACGGGCAGATAAGCTACGAGCAGTACTTC
-,TRBV29-1,TRBJ2-7,-,CSVEKSYEQYF,TGCAGCGTTGAAAAGTCCTACGAGCAGTACTTC
TRBD2,TRBV5-1,TRBJ2-7,few,CASSSLSGRGLREQYF,TGCGCCAGCAGCAGTCTAAGCGGGAGGGGTCTTCGCGAGCAGTACTTC
-,TRBV27,TRBJ2-5,many,CASSWGGAGETQYF,TGTGCCAGCAGCTGGGGTGGGGCCGGGGAGACCCAGTACTTC
-,TRBV12-3/TRBV12-4,TRBJ2-7,many,CASSQTDKGRREQYF,TGTGCCAGCAGTCAAACCGACAAGGGGAGACGCGAGCAGTACTTC
-,TRBV5-6,TRBJ1-1,-,CASSFTTGGNTEAFF,TGTGCCAGCAGCTTCACGACCGGAGGGAACACTGAAGCTTTCTTT
TRBD1,TRBV6-7,TRBJ1-2,many,CAGTGAYGYTF,TGTGCCGGTACAGGGGCGTATGGCTACACCTTC
-,TRBV2,TRBJ2-1,-,CASIWGSKGNEQFF,TGTGCCAGCATATGGGGGAGTAAGGGTAATGAGCAGTTCTTC
-,TRBV2,TRBJ1-3,many,CASSGTSLNSGNTIYF,TGTGCCAGCAGTGGAACGAGCCTCAACTCTGGAAACACCATATATTTT
-,TRBV28,TRBJ1-1,many,CASSLGLNTEAFF,TGTGCCAGCAGCTTAGGTCTGAACACTGAAGCTTTCTTT
TRBD2,TRBV10-3,TRBJ2-7,few,CAISVSASGSYEQYF,TGTGCCATCAGTGTTTCGGCTAGCGGGAGTTACGAGCAGTACTTC
TRBD2,TRBV28,TRBJ2-3,once,CASSLLPPTSGSTDTQYF,TGTGCCAGCAGTTTATTGCCCCCGACTAGCGGGAGCACAGATACGCAGTATTTT
-,TRBV20-1,TRBJ1-1,-,CSASRSGAVAEAFF,TGCAGTGCTAGCCGATCAGGGGCAGTCGCTGAAGCTTTCTTT
-,TRBV28,TRBJ2-1,many,CASSFRTPETQFF,TGTGCCAGCAGTTTCCGGACTCCAGAGACCCAGTTCTTC
TRBD1,TRBV15,TRBJ2-4,-,CATSREDRGQNIQYF,TGTGCCACCAGCAGGGAAGACAGGGGCCAAAACATTCAGTACTTC
-,TRBV20-1,TRBJ2-7,-,CSAIGRYEQYF,TGCAGTGCCATCGGTCGGTACGAGCAGTACTTC
TRBD2,TRBV5-4,TRBJ2-1,-,CASSFFLGAGGLVEQFF,TGTGCCAGCAGCTTCTTCCTAGGAGCGGGAGGACTGGTTGAGCAGTTCTTC
TRBD2,TRBV27,TRBJ2-2,few,CASSSPLAGGPITGELFF,TGTGCCAGCAGTTCCCCTTTAGCGGGAGGGCCGATCACCGGGGAGCTGTTTTTT